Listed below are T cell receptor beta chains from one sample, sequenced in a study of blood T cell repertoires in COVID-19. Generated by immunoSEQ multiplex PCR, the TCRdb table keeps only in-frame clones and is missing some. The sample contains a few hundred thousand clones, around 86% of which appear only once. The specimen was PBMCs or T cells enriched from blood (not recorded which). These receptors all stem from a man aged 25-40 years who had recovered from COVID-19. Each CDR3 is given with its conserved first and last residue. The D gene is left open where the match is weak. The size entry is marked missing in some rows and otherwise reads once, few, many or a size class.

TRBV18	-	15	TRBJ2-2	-	TGTGCCAGCTCACCATATCAGGCTGGAACCGGGGAGCTGTTTTTT	CASSPYQAGTGELFF
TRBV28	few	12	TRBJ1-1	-	TGTGCCAGCAGCACCCGCCGGGACTATGCTTTCTTT	CASSTRRDYAFF
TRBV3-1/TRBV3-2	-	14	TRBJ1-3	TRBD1	TGTGCCAGCAGCCACTGGGACAGGGGAAACACCATATATTTT	CASSHWDRGNTIYF
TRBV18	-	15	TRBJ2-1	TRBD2	TGTGCCAGCTCACCCGGGGGAGGGTCGGAGAATGAGCAGTTCTTC	CASSPGGGSENEQFF
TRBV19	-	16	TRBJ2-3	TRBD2	TGTGCCAGTAGTATTTGGGCTAGCGGGAGCACAGATACGCAGTATTTT	CASSIWASGSTDTQYF
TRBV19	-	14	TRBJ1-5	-	TGTGCCAGTAGTATCCGAGGGTTCAATCAGCCCCAGCATTTT	CASSIRGFNQPQHF
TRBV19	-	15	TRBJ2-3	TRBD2	TGTGCCAGTAGTATCCTAGCGGGGGGCACAGATACGCAGTATTTT	CASSILAGGTDTQYF
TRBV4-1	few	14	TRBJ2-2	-	TGCGCCAGCAGCCAAGCTGAAGAGACCGGGGAGCTGTTTTTT	CASSQAEETGELFF
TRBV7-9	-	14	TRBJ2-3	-	TGTGCCAGCAGCTTAGGGCTGAGCACAGATACGCAGTATTTT	CASSLGLSTDTQYF
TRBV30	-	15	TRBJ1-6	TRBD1	TGTGCCTGGAACAGGGAGACAGGGGGTGGATCACCCCTCCACTTT	CAWNRETGGGSPLHF
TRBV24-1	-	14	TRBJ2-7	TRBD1	TGTGCCACCGAGATCGGACAGGGGGTTGGCGAGCAGTACTTC	CATEIGQGVGEQYF
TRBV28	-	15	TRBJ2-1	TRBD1	TGTGCCAGCAGCCTAAGGCCCTCGGACAGGGAAGAGCAGTTCTTC	CASSLRPSDREEQFF
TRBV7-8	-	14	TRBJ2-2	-	TGTGCCAGCAGCTGGGCGGGGAACACCGGGGAGCTGTTTTTT	CASSWAGNTGELFF
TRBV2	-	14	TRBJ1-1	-	TGTGCCAGCACTTGGGGCAACTTGAACACTGAAGCTTTCTTT	CASTWGNLNTEAFF
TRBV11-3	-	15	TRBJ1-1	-	TGTGCCAGCAGCGCAGACGACTCCGGGGGCACTGAAGCTTTCTTT	CASSADDSGGTEAFF
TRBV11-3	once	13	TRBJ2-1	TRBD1	TGTGCCACCCTGGGACAGGGTGGCAATGAGCAGTTCTTC	CATLGQGGNEQFF
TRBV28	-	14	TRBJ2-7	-	TGTGCCAGCAGTTTCTTACAGGGACGTTTCGAGCAGTACTTC	CASSFLQGRFEQYF
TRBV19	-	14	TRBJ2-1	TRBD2	TGTGCCAGCCAAGCGGGAGGGCCGATCAATGAGCAGTTCTTC	CASQAGGPINEQFF
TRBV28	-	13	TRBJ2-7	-	TGTGCCAGCAGTTTAAGTGGCGGCTACGAGCAGTACTTC	CASSLSGGYEQYF
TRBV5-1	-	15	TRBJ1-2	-	TGCGCCAGCAGCTTGTCTCCAGCGGAAACCTATGGCTACACCTTC	CASSLSPAETYGYTF
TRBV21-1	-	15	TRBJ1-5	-	TGTGCCAGCAGCAAATGTCGGACTGCCGAGGCGCCCCAGCATTTT	CASSKCRTAEAPQHF
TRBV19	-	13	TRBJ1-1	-	TGTGCCAGTAGTATTGTTGTTGGCGGCGAAGCTTTCTTT	CASSIVVGGEAFF
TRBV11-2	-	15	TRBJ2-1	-	TGTGCCAGCAGCTCACCCTCCCTAGCGTATAATGAGCAGTTCTTC	CASSSPSLAYNEQFF
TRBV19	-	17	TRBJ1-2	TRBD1	TGTGCCAGTAGCCCCCGGGACAGGGGAGGAGGGAACTATGGCTACACCTTC	CASSPRDRGGGNYGYTF
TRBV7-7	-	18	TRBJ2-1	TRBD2	TGTGCTAGCAGCTTATACCTAGCGGGGACCTCCACCTACAATGAGCAGTTCTTC	CASSLYLAGTSTYNEQFF
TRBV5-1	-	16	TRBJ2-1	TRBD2	TGCGCCAGCAGCTTGGGGGGCGGAGCGGGATACAATGAGCAGTTCTTC	CASSLGGGAGYNEQFF
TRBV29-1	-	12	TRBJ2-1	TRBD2	TGCAGCGTTGAGGGGGGGGTTCCTGAGCAGTTCTTC	CSVEGGVPEQFF
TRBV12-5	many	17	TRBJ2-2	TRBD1	TGTGCTAGTGGTTTGGTGGGACAGGGGGCGTCCACCGGGGAGCTGTTTTTT	CASGLVGQGASTGELFF
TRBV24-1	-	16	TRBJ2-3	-	TGTGCCACCAGTGACCTAGGGAGTGCCAGCACAGATACGCAGTATTTT	CATSDLGSASTDTQYF
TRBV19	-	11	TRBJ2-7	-	TGTGCCACCACACGATCGGGCGAGCAGTACTTC	CATTRSGEQYF
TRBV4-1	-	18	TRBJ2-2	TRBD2	TGCGCCAGCAGCCACGCACAAACTAGCGGGAGGTACACCGGGGAGCTGTTTTTT	CASSHAQTSGRYTGELFF
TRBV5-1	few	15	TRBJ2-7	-	TGCGCCAGCAGCTTGGGCAGACTAAACTCCTACGAGCAGTACTTC	CASSLGRLNSYEQYF
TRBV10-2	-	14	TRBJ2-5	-	TGCGCCAGCAGTGTCACAGGGTTGGGAGAGACCCAGTACTTC	CASSVTGLGETQYF
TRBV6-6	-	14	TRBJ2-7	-	TGTGCCAGCAGGGGGGCCGGTCTTTCTTACGAGCAGTACTTC	CASRGAGLSYEQYF
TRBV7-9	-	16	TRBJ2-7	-	TGTGCCAGCAGCTTAGCGGAGCGACTAGAAGACTACGAGCAGTACTTC	CASSLAERLEDYEQYF